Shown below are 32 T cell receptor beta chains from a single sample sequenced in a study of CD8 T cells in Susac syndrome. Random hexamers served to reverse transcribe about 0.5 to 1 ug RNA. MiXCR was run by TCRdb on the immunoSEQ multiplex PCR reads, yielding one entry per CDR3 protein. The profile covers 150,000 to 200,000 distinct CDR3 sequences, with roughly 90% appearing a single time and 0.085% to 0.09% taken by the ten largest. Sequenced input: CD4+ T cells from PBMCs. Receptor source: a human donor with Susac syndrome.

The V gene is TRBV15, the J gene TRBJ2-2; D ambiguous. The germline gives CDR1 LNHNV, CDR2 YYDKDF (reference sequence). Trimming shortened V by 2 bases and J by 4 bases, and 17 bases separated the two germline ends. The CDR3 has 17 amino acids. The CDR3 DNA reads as TGTGCCACCAGCAGATTCCCACGGCTCAGACTCACCGGGGAGCTGTTTTTT. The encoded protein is CATSRFPRLRLTGELFF.

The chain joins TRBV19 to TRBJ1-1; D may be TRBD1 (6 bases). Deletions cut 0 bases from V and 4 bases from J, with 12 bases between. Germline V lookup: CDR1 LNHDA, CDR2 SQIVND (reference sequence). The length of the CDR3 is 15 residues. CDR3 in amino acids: CASSIDGGRGTEAFF. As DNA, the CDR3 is TGTGCCAGTAGTATAGACGGGGGGCGAGGCACTGAAGCTTTCTTT. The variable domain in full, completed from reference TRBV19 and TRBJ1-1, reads DGGITQSPKYLFRKEGQNVTLSCEQNLNHDAMYWYRQDPGQGLRLIYYSQIVNDFQKGDIAEGYSVSREKKESFPLTVTSAQKNPTAFYLCASSIDGGRGTEAFFGQGTRLTVV.

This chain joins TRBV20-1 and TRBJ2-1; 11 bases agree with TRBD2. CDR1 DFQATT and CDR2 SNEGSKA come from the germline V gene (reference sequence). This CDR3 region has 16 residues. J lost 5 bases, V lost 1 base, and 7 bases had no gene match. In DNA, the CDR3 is TGCAGTGCTAGAGCACTAGCGGGGGCGAGAGACAATGAGCAGTTCTTC. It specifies CSARALAGARDNEQFF.

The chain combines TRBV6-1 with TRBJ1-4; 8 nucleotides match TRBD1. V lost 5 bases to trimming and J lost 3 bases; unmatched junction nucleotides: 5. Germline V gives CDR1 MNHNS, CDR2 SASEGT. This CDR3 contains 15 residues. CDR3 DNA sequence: TGTGCCAGCAGTTATCAGGGGGCTGCTAATGAAAAACTGTTTTTT. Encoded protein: CASSYQGAANEKLFF.

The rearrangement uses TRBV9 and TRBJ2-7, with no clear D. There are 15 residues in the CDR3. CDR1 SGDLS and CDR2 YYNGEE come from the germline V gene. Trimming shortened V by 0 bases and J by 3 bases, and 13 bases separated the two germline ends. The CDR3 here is CASSVGIGSNYEQYF. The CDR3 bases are TGTGCCAGCAGCGTAGGAATTGGCAGCAACTACGAGCAGTACTTC.

CDR3 sequence: CASSLLGQGDTEAFF. In DNA form, the CDR3 reads TGTGCCAGCAGCTTACTAGGACAGGGAGACACTGAAGCTTTCTTT. J is TRBJ1-1 and V is TRBV7-6; 8 bases line up with TRBD1. Germline V lookup: CDR1 SGHVS, CDR2 FNYEAQ. The CDR3 sequence is 15 residues long. The J segment lost 3 bases and the V segment lost 2 bases, leaving 5 bases of the junction unmatched.

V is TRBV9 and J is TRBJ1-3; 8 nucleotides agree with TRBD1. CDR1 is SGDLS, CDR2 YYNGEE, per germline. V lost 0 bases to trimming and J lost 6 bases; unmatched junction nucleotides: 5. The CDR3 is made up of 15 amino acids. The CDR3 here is CASSVVTGEENTIYF. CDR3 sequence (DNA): TGTGCCAGCAGCGTAGTGACAGGGGAGGAAAACACCATATATTTT. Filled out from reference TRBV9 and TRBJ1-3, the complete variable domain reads DSGVTQTPKHLITATGQRVTLRCSPRSGDLSVYWYQQSLDQGLQFLIQYYNGEERAKGNILERFSAQQFPDLHSELNLSSLELGDSALYFCASSVVTGEENTIYFGEGSWLTVV.

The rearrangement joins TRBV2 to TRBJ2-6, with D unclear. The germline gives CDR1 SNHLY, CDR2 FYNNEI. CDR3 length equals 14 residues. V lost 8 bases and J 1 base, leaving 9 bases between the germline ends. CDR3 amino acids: CASLVSSGANVLTF. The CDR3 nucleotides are TGTGCCAGCCTCGTGTCATCTGGGGCCAACGTCCTGACTTTC.

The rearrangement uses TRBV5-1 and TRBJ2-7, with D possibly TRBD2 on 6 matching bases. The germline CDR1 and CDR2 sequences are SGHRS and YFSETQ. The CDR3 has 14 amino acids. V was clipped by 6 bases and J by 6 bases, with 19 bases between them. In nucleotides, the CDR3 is TGCGCCAGCACAAAATCCGGGACGGGAGCCGAGCAGTACTTC. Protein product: CASTKSGTGAEQYF. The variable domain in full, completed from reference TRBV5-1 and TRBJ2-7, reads KAGVTQTPRYLIKTRGQQVTLSCSPISGHRSVSWYQQTPGQGLQFLFEYFSETQRNKGNFPGRFSGRQFSNSRSEMNVSTLELGDSALYLCASTKSGTGAEQYFGPGTRLTVT.

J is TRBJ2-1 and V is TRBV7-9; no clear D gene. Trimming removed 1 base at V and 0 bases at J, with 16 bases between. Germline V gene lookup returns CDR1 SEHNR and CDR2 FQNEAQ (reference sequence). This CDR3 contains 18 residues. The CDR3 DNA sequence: TGTGCCAGCAGCTTAGGTCTGGCTGGCCGTAGCTCCTACAATGAGCAGTTCTTC. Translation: CASSLGLAGRSSYNEQFF.

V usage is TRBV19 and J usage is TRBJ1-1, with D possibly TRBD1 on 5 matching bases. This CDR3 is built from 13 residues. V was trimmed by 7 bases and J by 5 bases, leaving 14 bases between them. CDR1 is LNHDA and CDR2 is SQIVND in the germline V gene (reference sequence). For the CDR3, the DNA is TGTGCCAGTACGAGGAGGGACCGGACTGAAGCTTTCTTT. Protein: CASTRRDRTEAFF.

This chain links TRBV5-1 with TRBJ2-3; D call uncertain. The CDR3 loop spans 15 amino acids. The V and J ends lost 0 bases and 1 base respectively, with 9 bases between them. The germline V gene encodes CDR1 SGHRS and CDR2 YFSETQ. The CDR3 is CASSLEGFGTDTQYF. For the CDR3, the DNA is TGCGCCAGCAGCTTGGAAGGGTTCGGCACAGATACGCAGTATTTT.

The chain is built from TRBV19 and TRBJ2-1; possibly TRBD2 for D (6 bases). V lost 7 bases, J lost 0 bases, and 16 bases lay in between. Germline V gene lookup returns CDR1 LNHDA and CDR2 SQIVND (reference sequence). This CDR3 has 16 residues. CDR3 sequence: CASTRRGGGSYNEQFF. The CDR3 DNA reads TGTGCCAGTACTCGTCGTGGGGGAGGCTCCTACAATGAGCAGTTCTTC. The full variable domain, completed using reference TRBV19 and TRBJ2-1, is DGGITQSPKYLFRKEGQNVTLSCEQNLNHDAMYWYRQDPGQGLRLIYYSQIVNDFQKGDIAEGYSVSREKKESFPLTVTSAQKNPTAFYLCASTRRGGGSYNEQFFGPGTRLTVL.

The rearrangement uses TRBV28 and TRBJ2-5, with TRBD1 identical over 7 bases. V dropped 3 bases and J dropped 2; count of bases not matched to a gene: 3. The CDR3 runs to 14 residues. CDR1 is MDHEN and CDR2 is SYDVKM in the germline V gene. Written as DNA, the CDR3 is TGTGCCAGCAGTTTGAGGGGGCGTCAAGAGACCCAGTACTTC. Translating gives CASSLRGRQETQYF.

The DNA of the CDR3 is TGTGCCAGCAGCCCACGTGGGAACAGGCCGCACACAGATACGCAGTATTTT. Translation: CASSPRGNRPHTDTQYF. This chain uses TRBV6-1 with TRBJ2-3, with D tentatively TRBD1 (5 bases). Trimming removed 6 bases from V and 2 bases from J, with 21 bases in between. CDR3 size: 17 residues. Germline V gives CDR1 MNHNS, CDR2 SASEGT.

The CDR3 sequence: CASSMTYTGYTF. CDR3 bases: TGTGCCAGTAGTATGACCTACACTGGCTACACCTTC. V and J are TRBV19 and TRBJ1-2; no reliable D call. The CDR3 consists of 12 residues. The ends were cut back, 3 bases at V and 7 bases at J, with 9 bases in the middle. Germline loops: CDR1 LNHDA, CDR2 SQIVND (reference sequence).

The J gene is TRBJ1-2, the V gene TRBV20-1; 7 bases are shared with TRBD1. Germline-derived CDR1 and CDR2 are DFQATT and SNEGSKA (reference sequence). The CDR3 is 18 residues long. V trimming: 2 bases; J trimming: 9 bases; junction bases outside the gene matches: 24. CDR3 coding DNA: TGCAGTGCTAGAAAAACAGGGGCCGATATTGGGGGGGTTAAACGCTACACCTTC. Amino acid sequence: CSARKTGADIGGVKRYTF.

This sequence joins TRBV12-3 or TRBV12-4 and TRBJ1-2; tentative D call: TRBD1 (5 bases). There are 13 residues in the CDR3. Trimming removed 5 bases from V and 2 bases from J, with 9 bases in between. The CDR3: CASSEPGNYGYTF. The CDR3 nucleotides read TGTGCCAGCAGTGAACCAGGGAACTATGGCTACACCTTC.

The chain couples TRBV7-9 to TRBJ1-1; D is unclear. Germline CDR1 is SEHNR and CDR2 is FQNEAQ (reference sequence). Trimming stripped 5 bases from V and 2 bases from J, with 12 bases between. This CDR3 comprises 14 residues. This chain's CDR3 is CASSPSWDNTEAFF. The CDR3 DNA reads TGTGCCAGCAGCCCTAGTTGGGATAACACTGAAGCTTTCTTT.

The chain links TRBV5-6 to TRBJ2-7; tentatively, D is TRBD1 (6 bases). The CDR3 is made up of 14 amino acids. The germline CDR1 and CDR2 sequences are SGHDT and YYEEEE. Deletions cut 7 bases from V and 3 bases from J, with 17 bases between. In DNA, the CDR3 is TGTGCCAGCTGCCTACAGGGACGGGTCTACGAGCAGTACTTC. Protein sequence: CASCLQGRVYEQYF.

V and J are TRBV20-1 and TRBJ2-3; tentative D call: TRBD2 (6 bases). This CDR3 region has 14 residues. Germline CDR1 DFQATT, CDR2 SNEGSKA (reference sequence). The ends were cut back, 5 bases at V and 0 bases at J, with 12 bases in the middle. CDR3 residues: CSAPRGASTDTQYF. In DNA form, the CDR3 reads TGCAGTGCTCCGCGGGGAGCGAGCACAGATACGCAGTATTTT.

The CDR3 is CASNLFQVGAGYEQYF. In nucleotides, the CDR3 is TGTGCCAGCAACCTATTCCAGGTTGGGGCTGGGTACGAGCAGTACTTC. The genes are TRBV6-1 and TRBJ2-7; maybe TRBD1 (5 bases). V lost 7 bases and J lost 4, with 23 bases in between. The CDR3 length is 16 residues. CDR1 and CDR2 from the germline V gene are MNHNS and SASEGT.

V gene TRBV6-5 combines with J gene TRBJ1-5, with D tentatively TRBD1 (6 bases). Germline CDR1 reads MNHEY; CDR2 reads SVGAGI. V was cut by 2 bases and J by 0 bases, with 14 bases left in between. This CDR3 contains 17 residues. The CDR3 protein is CASSYPGQTISNQPQHF. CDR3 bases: TGTGCCAGCAGTTACCCCGGACAGACGATTAGCAATCAGCCCCAGCATTTT.

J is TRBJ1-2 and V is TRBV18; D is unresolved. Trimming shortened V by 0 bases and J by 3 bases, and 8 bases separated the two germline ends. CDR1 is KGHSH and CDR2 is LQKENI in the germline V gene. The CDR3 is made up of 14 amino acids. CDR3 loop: CASSPPDGHYGYTF. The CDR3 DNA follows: TGTGCCAGCTCACCACCGGACGGACACTATGGCTACACCTTC.

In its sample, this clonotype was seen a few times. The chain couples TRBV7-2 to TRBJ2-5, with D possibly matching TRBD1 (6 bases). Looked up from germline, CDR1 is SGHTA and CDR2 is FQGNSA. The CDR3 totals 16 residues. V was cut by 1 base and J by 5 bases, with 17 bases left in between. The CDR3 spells CASSLGGQGRSETQYF. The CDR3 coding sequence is TGTGCCAGCAGCTTAGGGGGGCAGGGGCGCAGTGAGACCCAGTACTTC.

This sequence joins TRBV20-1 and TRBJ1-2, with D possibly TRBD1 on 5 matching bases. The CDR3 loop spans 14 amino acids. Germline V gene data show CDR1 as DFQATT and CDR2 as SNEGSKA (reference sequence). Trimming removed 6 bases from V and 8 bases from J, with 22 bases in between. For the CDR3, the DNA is TGCAGTGCCGTCGCAGGCGGGAGGGACTGGGGCTACACCTTC. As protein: CSAVAGGRDWGYTF.

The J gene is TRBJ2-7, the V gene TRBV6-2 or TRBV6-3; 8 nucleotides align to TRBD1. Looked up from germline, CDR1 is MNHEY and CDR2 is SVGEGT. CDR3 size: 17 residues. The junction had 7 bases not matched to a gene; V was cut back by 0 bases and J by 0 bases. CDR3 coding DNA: TGTGCCAGCAGTTACTCGTCCTACAGGGGGAGCTCCTACGAGCAGTACTTC. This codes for CASSYSSYRGSSYEQYF.

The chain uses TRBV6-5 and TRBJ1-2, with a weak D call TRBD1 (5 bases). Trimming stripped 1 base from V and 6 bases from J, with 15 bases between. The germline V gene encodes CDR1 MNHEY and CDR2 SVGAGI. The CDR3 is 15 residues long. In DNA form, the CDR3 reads TGTGCCAGCAGTTACTATCGGGGCGGGAAGGATGGCTACACCTTC. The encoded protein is CASSYYRGGKDGYTF.

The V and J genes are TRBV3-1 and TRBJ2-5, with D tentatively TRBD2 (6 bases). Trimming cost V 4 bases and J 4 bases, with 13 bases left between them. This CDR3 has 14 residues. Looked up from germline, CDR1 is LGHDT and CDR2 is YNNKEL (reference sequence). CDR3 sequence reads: CASSPREYRETQYF. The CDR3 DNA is TGTGCCAGCAGCCCACGGGAGTATAGAGAGACCCAGTACTTC.

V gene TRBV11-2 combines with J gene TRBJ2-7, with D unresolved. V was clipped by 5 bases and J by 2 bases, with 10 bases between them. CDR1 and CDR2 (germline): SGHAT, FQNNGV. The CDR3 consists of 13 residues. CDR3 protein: CASSPNKAYEQYF. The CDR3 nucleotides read TGTGCCAGCAGCCCGAACAAAGCCTACGAGCAGTACTTC.

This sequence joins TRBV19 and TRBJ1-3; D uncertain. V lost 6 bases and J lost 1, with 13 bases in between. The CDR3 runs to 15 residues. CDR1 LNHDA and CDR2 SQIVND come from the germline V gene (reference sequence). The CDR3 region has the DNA TGTGCCAGTAGCCTGACTTGGGGATCTGGAAACACCATATATTTT. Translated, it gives CASSLTWGSGNTIYF.

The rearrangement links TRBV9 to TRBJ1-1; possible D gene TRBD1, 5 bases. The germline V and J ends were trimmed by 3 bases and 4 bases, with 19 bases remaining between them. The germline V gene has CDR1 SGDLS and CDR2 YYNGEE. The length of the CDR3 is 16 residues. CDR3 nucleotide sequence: TGTGCCAGCAGCGCACGGGACGCCGCCCACGGCACTGAAGCTTTCTTT. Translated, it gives CASSARDAAHGTEAFF.